Sequencing of this TCR beta chain was carried out in a study of lymphopenia after photon versus proton radiotherapy. General study findings and limits: Proton therapy kept repertoires fairly stable, unlike photons, which gained effector/memory cells. Post-nadir diversity loss with photons came from oligoclonal expansion, particularly CD8+ Temra cells. Authors raise, but do not show, better survival with proton therapy.

For this clone: Its antigen is currently unknown.

Assay: immunoSEQ multiplex PCR; the TCRdb copy retains only in-frame clones and omits some. Of around 25,000 clones in the sample, more than 80% were seen once. V shed 2 bases and J shed 0 bases, with 12 bases lying between them. The CDR3 has 15 amino acids. The V gene's germline CDR1 is SGDLS and CDR2 YYNGEE. J is TRBJ2-7 and V is TRBV9; possible D gene TRBD2, 7 bases. This TCR derives from a man aged 40-50 years with gastric cancer. The sequencing used peripheral blood, collected from a patient treated with photon-based radiotherapy. The CDR3 nucleotides read TGTGCCAGCAGCGTGTCAGCGGGACACTCCTACGAGCAGTACTTC. This sequence encodes CASSVSAGHSYEQYF.